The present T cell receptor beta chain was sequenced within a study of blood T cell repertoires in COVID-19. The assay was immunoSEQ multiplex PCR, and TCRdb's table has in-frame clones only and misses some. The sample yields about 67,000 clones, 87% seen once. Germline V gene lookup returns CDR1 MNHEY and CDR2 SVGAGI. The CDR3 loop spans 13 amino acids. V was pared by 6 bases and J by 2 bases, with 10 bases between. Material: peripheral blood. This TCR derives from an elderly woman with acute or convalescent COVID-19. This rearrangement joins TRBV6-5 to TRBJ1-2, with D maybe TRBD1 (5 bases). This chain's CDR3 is CASRDRLNYGYTF. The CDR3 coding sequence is TGTGCCAGCAGAGACAGACTCAACTATGGCTACACCTTC.